This TCR beta chain was identified during a study of CD8+ T cells in alopecia areata. Study-wide context: Dosing with tofacitinib proceeded for 6 to 18 months, followed by 6 months off drug. Treated patients were scored for severity by percent of scalp affected.

cDNA serving as the sequencing template came from extracted, reverse transcribed RNA. Produced via immunoSEQ multiplex PCR; TCRdb's table is partial and in-frame only. This table holds more than 200,000 clones, approximately 40% found once. Overall study findings and caveats: Affected scalp, especially in alopecia totalis/universalis, had a higher clonality than normal scalp did.

There are a few counts of this clone. Its antigen is currently unknown. This sample's treatment: oral pan-JAK inhibitor, 5-10 mg twice daily. Sorting of PBMCs yielded the CD4+ and CD8+ T cells. Specimen: CD4+ T cells sorted from blood, collected around week 37, from a patient treated with tofacitinib. This receptor was obtained from a human donor with alopecia areata.

The CDR3 loop is CASSLRGASGRARDTQYF. In nucleotides, the CDR3 is TGTGCCAGCAGCTTAAGGGGGGCTAGCGGGAGGGCCAGAGATACGCAGTATTTT. The chain joins TRBV7-2 to TRBJ2-3; 12 bases map to TRBD2. There are 18 residues in the CDR3. Germline CDR1 SGHTA, CDR2 FQGNSA. V lost 2 bases to trimming and J lost 5 bases; unmatched junction nucleotides: 11.